The source of this T cell receptor (beta chain) is a study of T cell clonotyping in hematopoietic cell transplantation. Here immunoSEQ multiplex PCR was the method, and the copy in TCRdb shows in-frame clones only, minus some. This table holds 25,000 to 30,000 clones, around nine tenths found once. The CDR3 contains 11 residues. V lost 6 bases and J lost 7, with 9 bases in between. Looked up from germline, CDR1 is LNHDA and CDR2 is SQIVND (reference sequence). The chain is built from TRBV19 and TRBJ1-1, with D unresolved. The receptor's source is a female patient aged 45 to 65 who had an allogeneic stem cell transplant from a related donor, so the T cells may come from the graft donor. Some clones in this sample may be carry-over from other donors' samples. The specimen comprised PBMCs, sampled 100 days after allogeneic stem cell transplant. For the CDR3, the DNA is TGTGCCAGTAGGGACGCCGTTGAAGCTTTCTTT. Amino acids: CASRDAVEAFF.